A single sample gave rise to the 2 T cell receptor beta chains below, sequenced in a study of a mutant IDH1 vaccine in newly diagnosed glioma. The time point here: baseline, week 1 (first vaccination visit). The treatment was: pre-vaccination baseline after standard-of-care therapy. Profiling relied on immunoSEQ multiplex PCR, and the TCRdb table lists in-frame clones only, not all of them. The sample has tens of thousands of clones; roughly 80% are singletons. Material: PBMCs, obtained from a glioma patient treated with radiotherapy, temozolomide or both. The source of these receptors is a man aged 25 to 45 with glioma.

V is TRBV5-4 and J is TRBJ1-2; the D is unclear. This CDR3 comprises 17 residues. The germline V gene encodes CDR1 SGHNT and CDR2 YYREEE (reference sequence). With 1 base removed from V and 3 bases from J, the gap between germline ends came to 19 bases. The CDR3 sequence: CASSLKRPWVLYYGYTF. CDR3 nucleotide sequence: TGTGCCAGCAGCTTGAAGAGGCCCTGGGTACTATACTATGGCTACACCTTC.

The V call is TRBV14, the J call TRBJ2-1; weak D call: TRBD1 (6 bases). V lost 0 bases and J lost 2, with 14 bases in between. The germline V gene has CDR1 SGHDN and CDR2 FVKESK. The CDR3 is 17 amino acids. The CDR3 is CASSQDTGTFAYNEQFF. The CDR3 region has the DNA TGTGCCAGCAGCCAAGATACAGGGACATTTGCCTACAATGAGCAGTTCTTC.